The 25 T cell receptor beta chains below all came from one sample that was sequenced in a study of CD8 T cells in Susac syndrome. Random-hexamer reverse transcription was applied to about 0.5 to 1 ug RNA. TCRdb itself ran the immunoSEQ multiplex PCR reads through MiXCR, one entry per CDR3 protein. This sample has 150,000 to 160,000 distinct CDR3 sequences; over 85% occur once, and the top ten carry 0.2% to 0.25%. Specimen: CD8+ T cells from PBMCs. The source is a human donor with multiple sclerosis.

The gene calls are TRBV4-3 and TRBJ2-7, with no clear D. This CDR3 is 15 amino acids long. From germline, CDR1 is LGHNA and CDR2 YSLEER. Trimming took 0 bases from V and 0 from J, leaving 9 bases between them. The CDR3 nucleotides read TGCGCCAGCAGCCAAGACAGGAGAGCCTCCTACGAGCAGTACTTC. Encoded protein: CASSQDRRASYEQYF.

CDR3 sequence (DNA): TGTGCCAGCAGCGTAGGAGGGCCTGCCAACGAGCAGTACTTC. It is translated as CASSVGGPANEQYF. This chain connects TRBV9 to TRBJ2-7; D perhaps matches TRBD2 (5 bases). Looked up from germline, CDR1 is SGDLS and CDR2 is YYNGEE. Deletions cut 0 bases from V and 5 bases from J, with 12 bases between. This CDR3 contains 14 residues.

The chain recombines TRBV29-1 with TRBJ1-1, with a tentative D call TRBD1 (6 bases). Trimming removed 1 base at V and 5 bases at J, with 11 bases between. Germline V gives CDR1 SQVTM, CDR2 ANQGSEA. There are 13 residues in the CDR3. CDR3 coding DNA: TGCAGCGTTGAAGCAGGGGCTAGGACTGAAGCTTTCTTT. It translates to CSVEAGARTEAFF.

The chain joins TRBV27 to TRBJ2-7; tentatively, D is TRBD1 or TRBD2 (6 bases each). CDR3 length: 12 residues. In germline, CDR1 is MNHEY, CDR2 SMNVEV (reference sequence). Trimming pared 3 bases from V and 7 bases from J, leaving 10 bases between. The CDR3 reads CASSFQGREQYF. The CDR3 DNA follows: TGTGCCAGCAGTTTCCAGGGGAGGGAGCAGTACTTC.

The chain combines TRBV20-1 with TRBJ1-5, with D unresolved. The CDR3 has 16 residues. Trimming took off 5 bases at V and 4 bases at J, with 21 bases between the two ends. CDR1 is DFQATT and CDR2 is SNEGSKA in the germline V gene (reference sequence). Written as DNA, the CDR3 is TGCAGTGCTTTACGGGAGGGAGGGTACCCGAATCAGCCCCAGCATTTT. Its protein product is CSALREGGYPNQPQHF.

The genes are TRBV9 and TRBJ2-3; D uncertain. Germline assignment: CDR1 SGDLS and CDR2 YYNGEE. Trimming took 0 bases from V and 4 from J, leaving 12 bases between them. The CDR3 loop spans 15 amino acids. The CDR3, as DNA: TGTGCCAGCAGCGTAGGAGGTATTCGTGCAGATACGCAGTATTTT. Protein sequence: CASSVGGIRADTQYF.

The gene calls are TRBV7-8 and TRBJ2-7; TRBD1 matches at 9 bases. V gave up 5 bases and J gave up 3 bases; unmatched junction bases: 11. CDR1 and CDR2 from the germline V gene are SGHVS and FQNEAQ. CDR3 length: 16 amino acids. As DNA, the CDR3 is TGTGCCAGCAGCGCTGACAGGGGGGGGATCCACTACGAGCAGTACTTC. Encoded protein: CASSADRGGIHYEQYF.

The V gene is TRBV20-1, the J gene TRBJ2-3; a possible D gene is TRBD2 (5 bases). This CDR3 contains 14 residues. Germline CDR1 DFQATT, CDR2 SNEGSKA (reference sequence). Trimming removed 2 bases from V and 3 bases from J, with 12 bases in between. CDR3 loop: CSARSRVRTDTQYF. The CDR3 DNA reads TGCAGTGCTAGATCGAGGGTGCGGACAGATACGCAGTATTTT.

The chain combines TRBV14 with TRBJ2-3, with 11 bases aligning to TRBD2. The CDR3 runs to 19 residues. Germline V gene lookup returns CDR1 SGHDN and CDR2 FVKESK. V dropped 2 bases and J dropped 2; count of bases not matched to a gene: 12. CDR3 amino acids: CASSQRSGTSGDHTDTQYF. CDR3 DNA: TGTGCCAGCAGCCAACGGTCCGGGACTAGCGGAGACCACACAGATACGCAGTATTTT.

This chain connects TRBV7-9 to TRBJ2-1; D may be TRBD2 (5 bases). The V end lost 6 bases, the J end lost 5 bases, and 11 bases lay between the germline ends. CDR1 is SEHNR and CDR2 is FQNEAQ in the germline V gene (reference sequence). The CDR3 sequence is 13 residues long. CDR3: CASRVGLNNEQFF. CDR3 sequence (DNA): TGTGCCAGCAGAGTTGGACTGAACAATGAGCAGTTCTTC.

V gene TRBV12-3 or TRBV12-4 combines with J gene TRBJ1-5, with a tentative D call TRBD1 (6 bases). The ends were cut back, 8 bases at V and 3 bases at J, with 17 bases in the middle. The CDR3 consists of 15 residues. CDR3 in amino acids: CASSIGGANNQPQHF. CDR3 in DNA: TGTGCCAGCTCCATCGGGGGGGCGAACAATCAGCCCCAGCATTTT.

This rearrangement joins TRBV20-1 to TRBJ2-3, with D tentatively TRBD1 or TRBD2 (6 bases each). This CDR3 is built from 18 residues. Germline CDR1 is DFQATT and CDR2 is SNEGSKA (reference sequence). Deletions cut 1 base from V and 3 bases from J, with 23 bases between. In DNA, the CDR3 is TGCAGTGCTAGAGGGGAAGGCCACTCGGGGGCTAGGACAGATACGCAGTATTTT. This translates into CSARGEGHSGARTDTQYF.

This chain joins TRBV6-1 and TRBJ2-1, with 11 positions matching TRBD2. Germline V gene sequence: CDR1 MNHNS, CDR2 SASEGT. The CDR3 spans 17 residues. V lost 8 bases and J lost 0; bases outside the gene matches: 9. CDR3 nucleotides: TGTGCCAGCCGACTAGCGGGGTCCCAGAGCTCCTACAATGAGCAGTTCTTC. It is translated as CASRLAGSQSSYNEQFF.

This chain joins TRBV29-1 and TRBJ2-3, with D hard to call. Germline values: CDR1 SQVTM, CDR2 ANQGSEA. The CDR3 loop spans 15 amino acids. With 0 bases removed from V and 0 bases from J, the gap between germline ends came to 10 bases. The DNA for the CDR3 is TGCAGCGTTGAAGAGCCAATTCCTAGCACAGATACGCAGTATTTT. Encoded protein: CSVEEPIPSTDTQYF.

This clonotype was found once. The chain has TRBV16 and TRBJ2-3; D possibly corresponds to TRBD1 (7 bases). The CDR3 contains 17 residues. V was trimmed by 0 bases and J by 6 bases, leaving 19 bases between them. CDR1 and CDR2 from the germline V gene are KGHSY and FQNENV. The CDR3 loop is CASSQSSAGGIVDTQYF. CDR3 coding DNA: TGTGCCAGCAGCCAATCGTCCGCAGGGGGGATAGTGGATACGCAGTATTTT.

The chain combines TRBV6-6 with TRBJ1-1; the D is unclear. Germline assignment: CDR1 MNHNY and CDR2 SVGAGI (reference sequence). V was shortened by 5 bases and J by 1 base, with 11 bases between the two germline ends. The CDR3 contains 14 residues. The CDR3 bases are TGTGCCAGCAGTCCGGACCGTTCGAACACTGAAGCTTTCTTT. Protein: CASSPDRSNTEAFF.

In DNA, the CDR3 is TGTGCCAGCAGTTCTTGGCGGGGGGGCCCCAATGAGCAGTTCTTC. Its protein is CASSSWRGGPNEQFF. J is TRBJ2-1 and V is TRBV12-3 or TRBV12-4, with TRBD2 identical over 9 bases. The CDR3 runs to 15 residues. With V trimmed by 4 bases and J by 6 bases, 7 bases remained unmatched.

The V and J genes are TRBV29-1 and TRBJ1-2; D uncertain. Germline CDR1 reads SQVTM; CDR2 reads ANQGSEA. The length of the CDR3 is 11 residues. Trimming shortened V by 5 bases and J by 5 bases, and 9 bases separated the two germline ends. The CDR3 sequence: CSVPARYGYTF. The DNA of the CDR3 is TGCAGCGTTCCGGCGCGATATGGCTACACCTTC.

The chain recombines TRBV20-1 with TRBJ2-7; D unresolved. V was clipped by 2 bases and J by 0 bases, with 8 bases between them. The CDR3 contains 13 residues. Germline assignment: CDR1 DFQATT and CDR2 SNEGSKA (reference sequence). This CDR3 is CSARRRNSYEQYF. DNA for the CDR3: TGCAGTGCTAGACGACGGAACTCCTACGAGCAGTACTTC.

The chain employs TRBV20-1 and TRBJ2-3; possibly TRBD2 for D (5 bases). Germline CDR1 and CDR2: DFQATT and SNEGSKA (reference sequence). Trimming shortened V by 2 bases and J by 1 base, and 13 bases separated the two germline ends. The CDR3 has 15 amino acids. CDR3 amino acids: CSARSADSRTDTQYF. The CDR3 DNA follows: TGCAGTGCTAGATCGGCGGACTCCCGCACAGATACGCAGTATTTT.

The chain joins TRBV2 to TRBJ1-1; D gene uncertain. CDR1 is SNHLY, CDR2 FYNNEI, per germline. The V and J ends lost 4 bases and 8 bases respectively, with 11 bases between them. The CDR3 is 12 amino acids. In nucleotides, the CDR3 is TGTGCCAGCAGTGTGAACGGATTAGAAGCTTTCTTT. Amino acid sequence: CASSVNGLEAFF.

This clonotype was recorded only once. The J gene is TRBJ2-5, the V gene TRBV13; D remains ambiguous. V dropped 0 bases and J dropped 7 bases, with 9 bases sitting between them. Germline CDR1 is PRHDT and CDR2 is FYEKMQ (reference sequence). This CDR3 has 13 amino acids. This CDR3 is CASSLGLLATQYF. The CDR3 nucleotides read TGTGCCAGCAGCTTAGGTCTACTGGCGACCCAGTACTTC.

The chain carries TRBV30 and TRBJ2-5, with TRBD1 as a possible D gene (5 bases). The CDR3 contains 14 residues. The germline V gene encodes CDR1 GTSNPN and CDR2 SVGIG (reference sequence). V gave up 5 bases and J gave up 3 bases, with 16 bases separating them. The CDR3 reads CAWRWGTAKETQYF. The CDR3 nucleotides read TGTGCCTGGCGCTGGGGCACAGCCAAAGAGACCCAGTACTTC.

This chain uses TRBV24-1 with TRBJ2-3, with 7 bases aligning to TRBD2. The J segment lost 5 bases and the V segment lost 7 bases, leaving 8 bases of the junction unmatched. This CDR3 has 14 residues. CDR1 and CDR2 (germline): KGHDR, SFDVKD. The DNA for the CDR3 is TGTGCCACCAGAAAGCGGGGCGATTTAGATACGCAGTATTTT. It codes for CATRKRGDLDTQYF.

The DNA for the CDR3 is TGTGCCAGCAGAGACAGGGGGTATGAGCAGTTCTTC. Protein sequence: CASRDRGYEQFF. The genes are TRBV12-3 or TRBV12-4 and TRBJ2-1; 9 nucleotides agree with TRBD1. The CDR3 is made up of 12 amino acids. The junction had 2 bases not matched to a gene; V was cut back by 6 bases and J by 8 bases.